Listed below are T cell receptor beta chains from one sample, sequenced in a study of T-cell memory formation after mild COVID-19. TCRdb re-called the 5' RACE reads through MiXCR, storing one row per CDR3 protein. In the table there are roughly 310,000 distinct CDR3 sequences, about 15% of which are singletons. The sequenced sample was PBMCs or a T cell subset sorted from them (not recorded which). The source is a man between 18 and 35 years old who had mild COVID-19 (a few samples of this study predate the infection). Cell type and time point are not known. The CDR3 runs from the conserved cysteine through the conserved F or W. The D gene is left open where the match is weak. Clone size is not always given. Where it is, it says once, few, many or a class for expanded clones.

size: many
D: NA
J: TRBJ2-5
V: TRBV6-5
CDR3: CASSYRSNRLGKTQYF
DNA: TGTGCCAGCAGTTACCGCTCCAATCGGCTGGGGAAGACCCAGTACTTC

size: NA
D: TRBD2
J: TRBJ2-7
V: TRBV12-3/TRBV12-4
CDR3: CASSGGVHEQYF
DNA: TGTGCCAGCAGCGGGGGGGTGCACGAGCAGTACTTC

size: few
D: NA
J: TRBJ2-1
V: TRBV6-5
CDR3: CASSPLGQTGPGNEQFF
DNA: TGTGCCAGCAGTCCCCTTGGGCAGACAGGTCCTGGGAATGAGCAGTTCTTC

size: NA
D: NA
J: TRBJ2-1
V: TRBV7-3
CDR3: CASSTSVIRRQPYNEQFF
DNA: TGTGCCAGCAGCACATCTGTCATCAGGCGCCAGCCCTACAATGAGCAGTTCTTC

size: NA
D: NA
J: TRBJ1-4
V: TRBV5-1
CDR3: CASSPTGTTNEKLFF
DNA: TGCGCCAGCAGCCCCACAGGGACGACTAATGAAAAACTGTTTTTT

size: once
D: TRBD2
J: TRBJ2-3
V: TRBV4-1
CDR3: CASSRRLAGGQDTQYF
DNA: TGCGCCAGCAGCCGCCGACTAGCGGGGGGGCAAGATACGCAGTATTTT

size: many
D: TRBD1
J: TRBJ2-2
V: TRBV4-3
CDR3: CASSQGTGGTGELFF
DNA: TGCGCCAGCAGCCAGGGGACAGGTGGGACCGGGGAGCTGTTTTTT

size: NA
D: NA
J: TRBJ1-4
V: TRBV4-1
CDR3: CASSQDGFSNEKLFF
DNA: TGCGCCAGCAGCCAAGATGGATTTTCTAATGAAAAACTGTTTTTT

size: NA
D: NA
J: TRBJ1-2
V: TRBV6-5
CDR3: CASSYSMLGQRYGYTF
DNA: TGTGCCAGCAGTTACTCGATGTTGGGACAACGTTATGGCTACACCTTC

size: few
D: NA
J: TRBJ1-5
V: TRBV20-1
CDR3: CSASAEQGGLSPQHF
DNA: TGCAGTGCTAGTGCCGAGCAGGGCGGGCTGTCGCCCCAGCATTTT

size: NA
D: TRBD1
J: TRBJ1-1
V: TRBV5-1
CDR3: CASSPWDRTTEAFF
DNA: TGCGCCAGCAGCCCCTGGGACAGAACTACTGAAGCTTTCTTT

size: few
D: TRBD2
J: TRBJ2-1
V: TRBV7-7
CDR3: CASSLDSSGVDEQFF
DNA: TGTGCCAGCAGCTTAGATTCTAGCGGGGTCGATGAGCAGTTCTTC

size: few
D: TRBD2
J: TRBJ2-1
V: TRBV12-3/TRBV12-4
CDR3: CASSYGLAGGAEFF
DNA: TGTGCCAGCAGTTACGGGCTAGCGGGGGGGGCCGAGTTCTTC

size: NA
D: NA
J: TRBJ1-1
V: TRBV4-2
CDR3: CASSRETGPRGAFF
DNA: TGTGCCAGCAGCCGCGAAACGGGACCTAGGGGAGCTTTCTTT

size: few
D: TRBD2
J: TRBJ2-1
V: TRBV7-2
CDR3: CASSLGLATYNEQFF
DNA: TGTGCCAGCAGCTTAGGACTAGCGACCTACAATGAGCAGTTCTTC

size: once
D: NA
J: TRBJ2-6
V: TRBV5-1
CDR3: CASSLALSSGANVLTF
DNA: TGCGCCAGCAGCTTGGCCCTTAGCTCTGGGGCCAACGTCCTGACTTTC

size: NA
D: NA
J: TRBJ2-6
V: TRBV6-5
CDR3: CASSSWMNSGANVLTF
DNA: TGTGCCAGCAGTTCCTGGATGAACTCTGGGGCCAACGTCCTGACTTTC

size: few
D: NA
J: TRBJ2-7
V: TRBV12-3/TRBV12-4
CDR3: CASSKGPLQQYF
DNA: TGTGCCAGCAGTAAAGGACCACTACAGCAGTACTTC

size: few
D: NA
J: TRBJ2-5
V: TRBV3-1
CDR3: CASSQERRVGTQYF
DNA: TGTGCCAGCAGCCAAGAACGCAGGGTGGGGACCCAGTACTTC

size: NA
D: NA
J: TRBJ1-3
V: TRBV5-1
CDR3: CASSLGGPGNTIYF
DNA: TGCGCCAGCAGTCTTGGAGGACCCGGAAACACCATATATTTT

size: NA
D: TRBD2
J: TRBJ2-1
V: TRBV29-1
CDR3: CSGTSGGSYNEQFF
DNA: TGCAGCGGAACTAGCGGGGGCTCCTACAATGAGCAGTTCTTC

size: few
D: NA
J: TRBJ2-1
V: TRBV28
CDR3: CASSFGQDGYNEQFF
DNA: TGTGCCAGCAGTTTTGGGCAGGACGGCTACAATGAGCAGTTCTTC

size: few
D: TRBD1
J: TRBJ2-3
V: TRBV6-5
CDR3: CASSKDRGKGTDTQYF
DNA: TGTGCCAGCAGCAAAGACAGGGGGAAAGGCACAGATACGCAGTATTTT

size: many
D: TRBD2
J: TRBJ2-6
V: TRBV13
CDR3: CASSALTSGANVLTF
DNA: TGTGCCAGCAGCGCCCTGACTAGCGGGGCCAACGTCCTGACTTTC

size: many
D: NA
J: TRBJ2-5
V: TRBV15
CDR3: CATSPPAVTFETQYF
DNA: TGTGCCACCAGCCCTCCGGCAGTGACATTCGAGACCCAGTACTTC

size: NA
D: TRBD2
J: TRBJ2-3
V: TRBV27
CDR3: CASSFYFRRGASPGGGTQYF
DNA: TGTGCCAGCAGTTTCTACTTTCGGCGGGGGGCCTCGCCGGGTGGGGGTACGCAGTATTTT

size: few
D: NA
J: TRBJ2-2
V: TRBV7-2
CDR3: CASSWDAANTGELFF
DNA: TGTGCCAGCAGCTGGGACGCCGCGAACACCGGGGAGCTGTTTTTT